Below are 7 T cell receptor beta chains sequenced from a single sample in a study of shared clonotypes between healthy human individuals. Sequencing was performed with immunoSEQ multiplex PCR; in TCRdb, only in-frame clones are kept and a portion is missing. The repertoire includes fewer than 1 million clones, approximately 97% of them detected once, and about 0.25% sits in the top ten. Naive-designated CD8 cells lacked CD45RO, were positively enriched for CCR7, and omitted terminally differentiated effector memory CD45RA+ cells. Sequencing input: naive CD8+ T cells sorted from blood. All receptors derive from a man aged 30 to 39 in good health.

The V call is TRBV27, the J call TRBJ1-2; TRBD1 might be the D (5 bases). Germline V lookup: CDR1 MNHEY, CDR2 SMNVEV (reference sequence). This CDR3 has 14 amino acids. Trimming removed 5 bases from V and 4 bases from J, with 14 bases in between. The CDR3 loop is CASSINTGAYGYTF. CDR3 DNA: TGTGCCAGCAGTATTAATACAGGTGCCTATGGCTACACCTTC.

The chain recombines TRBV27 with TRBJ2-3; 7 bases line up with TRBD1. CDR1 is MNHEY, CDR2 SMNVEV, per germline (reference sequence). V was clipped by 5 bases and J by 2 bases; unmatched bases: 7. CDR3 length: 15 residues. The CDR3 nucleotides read TGTGCCAGCAGTACAGGGACAGTCCCCACAGATACGCAGTATTTT. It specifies CASSTGTVPTDTQYF.

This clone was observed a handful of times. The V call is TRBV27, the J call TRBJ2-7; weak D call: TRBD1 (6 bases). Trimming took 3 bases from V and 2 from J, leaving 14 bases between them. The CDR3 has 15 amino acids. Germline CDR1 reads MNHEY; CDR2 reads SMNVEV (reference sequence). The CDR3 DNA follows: TGTGCCAGCAGTTTCTCTCCAGGGGTGACCTACGAGCAGTACTTC. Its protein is CASSFSPGVTYEQYF.

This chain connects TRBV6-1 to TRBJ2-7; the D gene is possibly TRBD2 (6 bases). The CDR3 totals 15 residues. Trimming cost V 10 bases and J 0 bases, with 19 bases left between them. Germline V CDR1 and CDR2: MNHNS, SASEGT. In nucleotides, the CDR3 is TGTGCCACCAACTGGGGACTGGGAAACTCCTACGAGCAGTACTTC. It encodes CATNWGLGNSYEQYF.

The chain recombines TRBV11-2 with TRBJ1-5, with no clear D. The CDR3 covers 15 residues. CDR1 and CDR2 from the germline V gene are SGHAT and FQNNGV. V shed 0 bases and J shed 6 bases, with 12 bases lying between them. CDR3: CASSLDEGGFQPQHF. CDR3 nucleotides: TGTGCCAGCAGCTTAGATGAGGGAGGATTTCAGCCCCAGCATTTT.

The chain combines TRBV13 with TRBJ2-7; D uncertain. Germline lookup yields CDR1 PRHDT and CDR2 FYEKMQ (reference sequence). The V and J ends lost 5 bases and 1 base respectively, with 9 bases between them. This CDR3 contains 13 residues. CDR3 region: CASSRLESYEQYF. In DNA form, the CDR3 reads TGTGCCAGCAGCCGATTAGAATCCTACGAGCAGTACTTC.

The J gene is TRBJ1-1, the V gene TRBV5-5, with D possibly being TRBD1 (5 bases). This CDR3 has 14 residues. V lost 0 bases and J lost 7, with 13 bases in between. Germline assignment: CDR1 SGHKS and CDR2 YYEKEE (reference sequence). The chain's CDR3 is CASSLAPGGDEAFF. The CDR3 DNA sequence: TGTGCCAGCAGCTTGGCTCCGGGGGGAGATGAAGCTTTCTTT.